The rows below give T cell receptor beta chains drawn from one sample of a study of OX40 agonist ivuxolimab in advanced cancers. The assay was immunoSEQ multiplex PCR, and TCRdb's table has in-frame clones only and misses some. The sample lists 20,000 to 25,000 clones, about four fifths occurring once. Material: CD4+ or CD8+ T cells sorted from blood, obtained in a trial of the OX40 agonist ivuxolimab. The receptor set was obtained from an adult with an advanced solid tumor such as melanoma, head and neck, liver or kidney cancer. The CDR3 runs from the conserved cysteine through the conserved F or W. The D gene is left open where the match is weak. Some rows mark clone size as missing; the rest say once, few, many or name a class of expanded clone.

j_gene | len | d_gene | v_gene | abundance | CDR3aa | CDR3nt
TRBJ2-1 | 14 | NA | TRBV6-6 | NA | CASSYSGPHGEQFF | TGTGCCAGCAGTTACTCAGGGCCCCACGGTGAGCAGTTCTTC
TRBJ2-6 | 15 | NA | TRBV7-9 | NA | CASSLGFSGANVLTF | TGTGCCAGCAGCTTAGGATTCTCTGGGGCCAACGTCCTGACTTTC
TRBJ2-3 | 16 | TRBD2 | TRBV7-8 | NA | CASSLVAGGPSDTQYF | TGTGCCAGCAGCTTAGTTGCGGGAGGGCCCTCGGATACGCAGTATTTT
TRBJ2-5 | 17 | TRBD2 | TRBV4-2 | NA | CASSDRLAGGPQETQYF | TGTGCCAGCAGCGATCGACTAGCGGGAGGCCCGCAAGAGACCCAGTACTTC
TRBJ2-2 | 15 | TRBD2 | TRBV19 | NA | CASSSLERENGELFF | TGTGCCAGTAGTAGCCTCGAGCGGGAGAACGGGGAGCTGTTTTTT
TRBJ2-3 | 15 | NA | TRBV6-5 | few | CASSYSSDSTDTQYF | TGTGCCAGCAGTTACTCTAGCGACAGCACAGATACGCAGTATTTT
TRBJ2-7 | 13 | NA | TRBV11-2 | once | CASSLGQSYEQYF | TGTGCCAGCAGCTTGGGGCAGTCCTACGAGCAGTACTTC
TRBJ1-5 | 15 | NA | TRBV15 | NA | CATSRGGGSNQPQHF | TGTGCCACCAGCAGAGGGGGGGGGAGCAATCAGCCCCAGCATTTT
TRBJ2-7 | 14 | NA | TRBV7-6 | NA | CASSLVHLGYEQYF | TGTGCCAGCAGCTTAGTGCACCTGGGGTACGAGCAGTACTTC
TRBJ1-1 | 13 | NA | TRBV7-9 | once | CASSLFGNTEAFF | TGTGCCAGCAGCTTATTTGGCAACACTGAAGCTTTCTTT
TRBJ2-3 | 15 | TRBD2 | TRBV6-1 | NA | CASSVLAGETDTQYF | TGTGCCAGCAGTGTGCTAGCGGGAGAGACAGATACGCAGTATTTT
TRBJ1-1 | 13 | NA | TRBV29-1 | large | CSVVGGLGTEAFF | TGCAGCGTTGTCGGGGGTTTAGGTACTGAAGCTTTCTTT
TRBJ2-5 | 11 | NA | TRBV6-5 | NA | CASSGGGAQYF | TGTGCCAGCAGTGGAGGGGGGGCCCAGTACTTC
TRBJ1-5 | 15 | NA | TRBV4-2 | NA | CASSPYRVGNQPQHF | TGTGCCAGCAGCCCTTACAGGGTCGGCAATCAGCCCCAGCATTTT
TRBJ2-1 | 16 | TRBD2 | TRBV7-9 | NA | CASSSRDYSLGNEQFF | TGTGCCAGCAGCTCCCGGGACTACTCCCTTGGGAATGAGCAGTTCTTC
TRBJ2-7 | 15 | NA | TRBV6-5 | NA | CASSNTPAGAYEQYF | TGTGCCAGCAGTAACACCCCGGCGGGGGCTTATGAGCAGTACTTC
TRBJ2-7 | 16 | NA | TRBV4-2 | NA | CASSQGVAASSYEQYF | TGTGCCAGCAGCCAAGGGGTAGCGGCGAGCTCCTACGAGCAGTACTTC
TRBJ1-2 | 13 | NA | TRBV27 | once | CASSFWQYYGYTF | TGTGCCAGCAGTTTCTGGCAGTACTATGGCTACACCTTC
TRBJ2-3 | 14 | NA | TRBV5-1 | NA | CASRLRRTTDTQYF | TGCGCCAGCAGGTTACGGCGAACCACAGATACGCAGTATTTT
TRBJ1-4 | 17 | NA | TRBV2 | NA | CASSEEGGVRANEKLFF | TGTGCCAGCAGTGAAGAGGGGGGCGTAAGGGCTAATGAAAAACTGTTTTTT
TRBJ2-7 | 15 | NA | TRBV18 | NA | CASSPRDSRRGEQYF | TGTGCCAGCTCACCCAGGGACAGCCGGAGGGGCGAGCAGTACTTC
TRBJ2-3 | 12 | NA | TRBV2 | NA | CAERPHPDTQYF | TGTGCCGAAAGGCCCCACCCGGATACGCAGTATTTT
TRBJ2-1 | 13 | NA | TRBV5-1 | NA | CASRLVPMDEQFF | TGCGCCAGCAGACTAGTCCCTATGGATGAGCAGTTCTTC
TRBJ2-1 | 15 | TRBD2 | TRBV11-1 | NA | CASSLTAGGYNEQFF | TGTGCCAGCAGCTTAACAGCGGGAGGGTACAATGAGCAGTTCTTC
TRBJ2-2 | 20 | TRBD2 | TRBV10-1 | NA | CASSEAISTSGTLTPGELFF | TGCGCCAGCAGTGAGGCGATCTCGACTAGCGGGACCCTAACGCCCGGGGAGCTGTTTTTT
TRBJ1-5 | 17 | NA | TRBV4-2 | NA | CASSLLPLGDFNQPQHF | TGTGCCAGCAGCCTACTCCCACTGGGGGATTTTAATCAGCCCCAGCATTTT
TRBJ1-5 | 15 | NA | TRBV4-1 | NA | CASSQVNSRDQPQHF | TGCGCCAGCAGCCAAGTAAATTCCAGGGACCAGCCCCAGCATTTT
TRBJ2-7 | 15 | NA | TRBV11-2 | NA | CASSPHGSAGYEQYF | TGTGCCAGCAGCCCCCACGGGTCTGCAGGGTACGAGCAGTACTTC
TRBJ2-5 | 15 | TRBD2 | TRBV29-1 | once | CSVDTSGRWGETQYF | TGCAGCGTTGATACTAGCGGGAGGTGGGGGGAGACCCAGTACTTC
TRBJ1-2 | 14 | NA | TRBV4-2 | NA | CASSQVPVGYGYTF | TGTGCCAGCAGCCAAGTCCCCGTGGGATATGGCTACACCTTC
TRBJ2-7 | 13 | NA | TRBV30 | NA | CAWMVGSGYEQYF | TGTGCCTGGATGGTGGGTTCCGGCTACGAGCAGTACTTC
TRBJ2-7 | 13 | TRBD2 | TRBV6-1 | once | CASSETSRYEQYF | TGTGCCAGCAGTGAGACTAGCAGATACGAGCAGTACTTC
TRBJ2-3 | 15 | NA | TRBV6-6 | NA | CASIAGPRIPDTQYF | TGTGCCAGCATCGCCGGACCCCGCATCCCCGATACGCAGTATTTT
TRBJ2-5 | 16 | TRBD2 | TRBV19 | NA | CASSRLAGGYQETQYF | TGTGCCAGTAGTCGACTAGCGGGAGGGTACCAAGAGACCCAGTACTTC
TRBJ2-5 | 17 | TRBD2 | TRBV5-8 | NA | CASSHVALRRGRETQYF | TGTGCCAGCAGCCACGTAGCTTTAAGGCGGGGGAGGGAGACCCAGTACTTC
TRBJ2-2 | 15 | TRBD2 | TRBV29-1 | NA | CSGRLAGEATGELFF | TGCAGCGGGCGACTGGCGGGAGAGGCCACCGGGGAGCTGTTTTTT
TRBJ2-7 | 13 | TRBD2 | TRBV6-7 | NA | CASSPPGGYEQYF | TGTGCCAGCAGTCCCCCCGGGGGGTACGAGCAGTACTTC
TRBJ1-4 | 15 | NA | TRBV2 | NA | CASSEVAQPNEKLFF | TGTGCCAGCAGTGAAGTTGCACAACCTAATGAAAAACTGTTTTTT
TRBJ2-7 | 15 | NA | TRBV7-2 | NA | CASSQPREFSYEQYF | TGTGCCAGCAGCCAGCCCCGGGAGTTCTCCTACGAGCAGTACTTC
TRBJ2-3 | 13 | NA | TRBV7-6 | NA | CASSLSLSGTQYF | TGTGCCAGCAGCTTATCTCTCTCAGGTACGCAGTATTTT
TRBJ2-5 | 13 | NA | TRBV5-6 | NA | CASSLRLQETQYF | TGTGCCAGCAGCTTGAGGCTGCAAGAGACCCAGTACTTC